These 17 T cell receptor beta chains share one sample of origin, sequenced in a study of blood T cell repertoires in COVID-19. Clones were read by immunoSEQ multiplex PCR, and TCRdb kept only the in-frame ones, dropping some. The table lists about 110,000 clones, just over 75% of them singletons. Sequenced material: peripheral blood. The source is a woman over 75 with acute or convalescent COVID-19.

The chain recombines TRBV6-5 with TRBJ1-2; D gene unclear. V was pared by 6 bases and J by 2 bases, with 10 bases between. Germline values: CDR1 MNHEY, CDR2 SVGAGI. This CDR3 comprises 13 residues. In DNA, the CDR3 is TGTGCCAGCAGAACTACAAAGAACTATGGCTACACCTTC. The encoded protein is CASRTTKNYGYTF.

The V call is TRBV18, the J call TRBJ1-2; D perhaps matches TRBD1 (5 bases). Trimming stripped 2 bases from V and 2 bases from J, with 9 bases between. Per the germline V gene, CDR1 is KGHSH and CDR2 is LQKENI. The CDR3 extends over 14 amino acids. CDR3 bases: TGTGCCAGCTCACCATCTGACAGCAACTATGGCTACACCTTC. It translates to CASSPSDSNYGYTF.

The chain is built from TRBV29-1 and TRBJ2-1; 9 bases align to TRBD2. Germline V lookup: CDR1 SQVTM, CDR2 ANQGSEA. This CDR3 has 13 residues. V lost 7 bases and J lost 0; bases outside the gene matches: 1. CDR3 nucleotides: TGCAGCGGTAGCGGGAGCTCCTACAATGAGCAGTTCTTC. Protein product: CSGSGSSYNEQFF.

This clone was picked up one time. This CDR3 reads CASSLEGGPYEQFF. CDR3 bases: TGTGCCAGCAGCTTAGAGGGGGGGCCCTATGAGCAGTTCTTC. J is TRBJ2-1 and V is TRBV11-3; D may be TRBD2 (7 bases). The germline V gene has CDR1 SGHNT and CDR2 YENEEA. With 0 bases removed from V and 8 bases from J, the gap between germline ends came to 11 bases. This CDR3 comprises 14 residues.

The rearrangement joins TRBV11-2 to TRBJ2-3; D is perhaps TRBD2 (6 bases). Between the trimmed V and J ends, which lost 3 bases and 0 bases, there was a span of 13 bases. There are 16 residues in the CDR3. Germline values: CDR1 SGHAT, CDR2 FQNNGV. This CDR3 reads CASSFGPGLSTDTQYF. CDR3 nucleotides: TGTGCCAGCAGCTTCGGACCGGGACTCAGCACAGATACGCAGTATTTT. The full variable domain, in which reference TRBV11-2 and TRBJ2-3 provide the parts outside the CDR3, is EAGVAQSPRYKIIEKRQSVAFWCNPISGHATLYWYQQILGQGPKLLIQFQNNGVVDDSQLPKDRFSAERLKGVDSTLKIQPAKLEDSAVYLCASSFGPGLSTDTQYFGPGTRLTVL.

The chain has TRBV6-5 and TRBJ1-5; D ambiguous. Trimming took 0 bases from V and 3 from J, leaving 12 bases between them. The germline gives CDR1 MNHEY, CDR2 SVGAGI. The CDR3 extends over 16 amino acids. The CDR3 sequence: CASSYSKLPHNQPQHF. The CDR3 coding sequence is TGTGCCAGCAGTTACTCGAAGCTTCCCCACAATCAGCCCCAGCATTTT.

This clone was seen a few times. V is TRBV5-6 and J is TRBJ1-2; D is unresolved. CDR1 SGHDT and CDR2 YYEEEE come from the germline V gene. V lost 2 bases to trimming and J lost 2 bases, with 4 bases between them. There are 12 residues in the CDR3. The CDR3 nucleotides read TGTGCCAGCAGCTTTATGAACTATGGCTACACCTTC. Translating gives CASSFMNYGYTF.

The chain combines TRBV5-1 with TRBJ2-1; maybe TRBD2 (6 bases). V was shortened by 4 bases and J by 16 bases, with 18 bases between the two germline ends. The CDR3 is made up of 12 amino acids. Germline V gene lookup returns CDR1 SGHRS and CDR2 YFSETQ. The CDR3 coding sequence is TGCGCCAGCAGCGCCACCGGGACTCCGCTTTTCTTC. Translating it yields CASSATGTPLFF. Full variable domain (outside the CDR3, taken from reference TRBV5-1 and TRBJ2-1): KAGVTQTPRYLIKTRGQQVTLSCSPISGHRSVSWYQQTPGQGLQFLFEYFSETQRNKGNFPGRFSGRQFSNSRSEMNVSTLELGDSALYLCASSATGTPLFFGPGTRLTVL.

By sample share, this clone is medium-sized (0.01 to 0.1%). The chain has TRBV18 and TRBJ1-1, with D uncertain. The CDR3 has 12 residues. V was pared by 3 bases and J by 4 bases, with 6 bases between. Germline CDR1 reads KGHSH; CDR2 reads LQKENI. The CDR3, as DNA: TGTGCCAGCTCACCCACGGTCACTGAAGCTTTCTTT. This translates into CASSPTVTEAFF.

The rearrangement links TRBV18 to TRBJ1-1, with 9 bases aligning to TRBD1. Germline-derived CDR1 and CDR2 are KGHSH and LQKENI. Trimming removed 1 base from V and 7 bases from J; junction bases left unmatched: 7. CDR3 length: 15 residues. For the CDR3, the DNA is TGTGCCAGCTCACCACAAGGTACAGGGGGCTTTGAAGCTTTCTTT. This encodes CASSPQGTGGFEAFF.

By sample share, this clone is medium-sized. This chain joins TRBV4-1 and TRBJ2-2; TRBD2 matches at 9 bases. The CDR3 length is 15 residues. After removal of 5 bases from V and 3 bases from J, the junction contained 4 bases not matched to a gene. CDR1 is MGHRA and CDR2 is YSYEKL in the germline V gene. The CDR3 DNA reads as TGCGCCAGCAGCGATAGCGGGAGCGACACCGGGGAGCTGTTTTTT. It yields the protein CASSDSGSDTGELFF.

The V call is TRBV5-4, the J call TRBJ1-6, with D perhaps matching TRBD1 (5 bases). CDR3 size: 17 residues. Germline values: CDR1 SGHNT, CDR2 YYREEE (reference sequence). V was clipped by 3 bases and J by 0 bases, with 13 bases between them. CDR3 bases: TGTGCCAGCAGCTCTGGTGTGGGGGGCTCCTATAATTCACCCCTCCACTTT. Protein product: CASSSGVGGSYNSPLHF.

V usage is TRBV18 and J usage is TRBJ2-3, with D possibly being TRBD2 (6 bases). This CDR3 has 16 residues. The V end was cut by 3 bases, the J end by 2 bases, with 15 bases between. The V gene's germline CDR1 is KGHSH and CDR2 LQKENI. The CDR3 loop reads CASSPRREHFTDTQYF. The CDR3 DNA reads as TGTGCCAGCTCACCGAGGCGGGAACACTTCACAGATACGCAGTATTTT.

The chain links TRBV7-2 to TRBJ1-2; 9 bases match TRBD1. Germline CDR1 SGHTA, CDR2 FQGNSA. This CDR3 contains 13 residues. The V gene end was trimmed by 5 bases and the J gene end by 4 bases; junction bases not matched to a gene: 2. CDR3 sequence (DNA): TGTGCCAGCAGCCCGACAGGGGGCTATGGCTACACCTTC. Its protein is CASSPTGGYGYTF.

The V gene is TRBV6-6, the J gene TRBJ1-5; TRBD1 aligns across 9 bases. Germline CDR1 reads MNHNY; CDR2 reads SVGAGI (reference sequence). V shed 6 bases, J shed 8 bases, and the junction held 11 bases outside the gene matches. This CDR3 comprises 15 residues. The CDR3 DNA is TGTGCCAGCAGACGGACAGGGGACTTTGGGGAGCCCCAGCATTTT. Translating gives CASRRTGDFGEPQHF.

The CDR3 loop reads CASSDPSGDRNYEQYF. In DNA, the CDR3 is TGTGCCAGCAGCGACCCTAGCGGGGACAGAAACTACGAGCAGTACTTC. The chain uses TRBV21-1 and TRBJ2-7; TRBD2, the D gene given by the table, was not confirmed from the DNA. TRBV21-1 is a pseudogene. CDR3 size: 16 residues.

In this sample, this clone turned up once. This sequence joins TRBV7-9 and TRBJ2-5, with TRBD1 identical over 7 bases. The CDR3 has 16 amino acids. V lost 3 bases and J lost 2; bases outside the gene matches: 9. Germline V gene data show CDR1 as SEHNR and CDR2 as FQNEAQ (reference sequence). DNA of the CDR3: TGTGCCAGCAGCTTTACCGGGACAGTAGAACAAGAGACCCAGTACTTC. Translated: CASSFTGTVEQETQYF.